These T cell receptor beta chains were read from a single sample in a study of early stage breast cancer tumors. The assay was immunoSEQ multiplex PCR, and TCRdb's table has in-frame clones only and misses some. Among some 28,000 clones listed, 80% were seen once. Sequenced sample: blood. These receptors were obtained from a person between 55 and 69 years old with breast cancer. Both conserved end residues are trimmed from each CDR3. Each record gives: CDR3 length, V gene, clone size, CDR3 protein. Some rows mark clone size as missing; the rest say once, few, many or name a class of expanded clone.

14	TRBV7-3	.	ASSLTGTSNTGELF
13	TRBV19	.	ASREDRAANEKLF
14	TRBV9	.	ASSASPAGSSYEQY
11	TRBV11-3	few	ASSSGGNTEAF
13	TRBV5-1	.	ASSLSGDSRTEAF
11	TRBV19	.	ASSIQGSNEQF
16	TRBV11-2	.	ASSLLLAGILSTDTQY
11	TRBV5-3	.	AGRQGVGNEQF
12	TRBV7-9	.	ASSLGLASYEQY
13	TRBV11-2	.	ASSLAVWRTAEAF
13	TRBV5-8	.	ASSLFAGPNTEAF
16	TRBV5-1	.	ASSVNSGGWSSYNEQF
10	TRBV6-5	.	ASSLSSREQY
14	TRBV9	.	ASSVRGTTSYNEQF
13	TRBV7-8	.	ASSASGIPEWDYT
12	TRBV7-2	.	ASSLRRLSDTQY
11	TRBV11-2	medium-sized	ASRTLDTGELF
12	TRBV2	.	ASTLGPGFEKLF
14	TRBV18	.	ASSPPGETLYNEQF
16	TRBV5-6	.	ASSFLLSREVGDGELF
15	TRBV4-1	.	ASSQDFGGKSTDTQY
11	TRBV18	.	ASNQGDKETQY
14	TRBV7-2	.	ASSLGNLDRGGGYT
13	TRBV4-3	once	ASSLTSGSTDTQY
15	TRBV12-5	.	ASGLASSGTNVYEQY
12	TRBV4-1	few	ASSPIRTGDGYT
14	TRBV4-1	.	ASSQEHQSGANVLT
9	TRBV30	.	AWTGGETQY
13	TRBV19	few	ASIDRDNGNQPQH
12	TRBV27	few	ASRRPTGANVLT
11	TRBV27	once	ASSETGLGTQY
12	TRBV7-6	.	ASSLDYSRSEQY
13	TRBV14	.	ASSQDRSRAYEQY
13	TRBV28	few	ASSLPGHPNYGYT
11	TRBV29-1	.	SVVGVTGYEQY
13	TRBV5-1	once	ASSPWQGTTDTQY
17	TRBV7-3	.	ASSPGLAGPRSLTGELF
11	TRBV27	.	AIASPPTYEQY
12	TRBV7-9	few	ASSLGAINQPQH
14	TRBV7-2	few	ASSQSTSGRANEQY
15	TRBV7-3	.	ASSSPSKPSSTDTQY
15	TRBV13	.	ASSLVGTSGSRYEQY
13	TRBV6-5	.	ASSYTTGSNEKLF
15	TRBV27	.	ASYGRAGGPGTDTQY
11	TRBV5-1	few	ASHREVNTEAF